A single T cell receptor beta chain is shown here with its context. The antigen is undetermined. This sample is part of a study of regulatory T cells in long-lasting Graves disease. Study observations and caveats: Newly diagnosed Graves' patients exceeded persistent ones in TCR diversity.

The V and J ends lost 0 bases and 4 bases respectively, with 8 bases between them. This CDR3 comprises 13 residues. Germline values: CDR1 SGDLS, CDR2 YYNGEE. Noted time point: persistent/refractory GD, antithyroid drugs over 5 years with positive TRAb. PBMC RNA served as the TCR library source. Guidelines of the American Thyroid Association were used to diagnose Graves' disease. For TCR beta, libraries came from iRepertoire HTBI primers and Arm-PCR of CDR3 regions. MiXCR, applied by TCRdb to the multiplex PCR reads, yields one record per CDR3 protein. The sample shows 400,000 to 500,000 distinct CDR3 sequences, approximately 22% of them seen only once.

This clonotype was sampled from a female donor with Graves disease. V gene TRBV9 combines with J gene TRBJ2-7, with D hard to call. The sequencing used peripheral blood mononuclear cells (PBMCs), collected when the disease was refractory, from a patient treated with antithyroid drugs. The CDR3 coding sequence is TGTGCCAGCAGCGTAGCTATGGAGTACGAGCAGTACTTC. It translates to CASSVAMEYEQYF.